The 31 T cell receptor beta chains given below trace back to one sample, sequenced in a study of brain T cells in children with intractable seizures. Clones were sequenced by immunoSEQ multiplex PCR, and TCRdb holds only the in-frame ones, with some missing. The sample lists some 76,000 clones, about 93% occurring once. The sample here was peripheral blood, taken at surgery. The receptor set was obtained from a boy younger than two with tuberous sclerosis and intractable seizures.

J is TRBJ1-5 and V is TRBV27; possible D gene TRBD1, 6 bases. The germline V and J ends were trimmed by 5 bases and 7 bases, with 12 bases remaining between them. CDR3 length: 13 amino acids. Germline V CDR1 and CDR2: MNHEY, SMNVEV (reference sequence). The CDR3 coding sequence is TGTGCCAGCAGTGTAGGGGGTCGGCAGCCCCAGCATTTT. Residues: CASSVGGRQPQHF.

The V gene is TRBV6-5, the J gene TRBJ2-3; TRBD1 agrees at 10 bases. V lost 2 bases and J lost 5; bases outside the gene matches: 4. Germline CDR1 and CDR2: MNHEY and SVGAGI. This CDR3 contains 15 residues. The CDR3 sequence is CASSYRTGGGDTQYF. CDR3 coding DNA: TGTGCCAGCAGTTACAGGACAGGGGGAGGAGATACGCAGTATTTT.

The chain couples TRBV15 to TRBJ2-3; 7 bases are shared with TRBD1. The trim removed 8 bases at V and 5 bases at J, leaving 7 bases unmatched. This CDR3 spans 13 amino acids. Looked up from germline, CDR1 is LNHNV and CDR2 is YYDKDF (reference sequence). Here the CDR3 DNA reads TGTGCCACCTGTGACAGGGTGAGAGATACGCAGTATTTT. Encoded protein: CATCDRVRDTQYF.

Here the CDR3 DNA reads TGTGCCTGGAGGGACAGGGGGTCCGGGGAGCTGTTTTTT. As protein: CAWRDRGSGELFF. The rearrangement links TRBV30 to TRBJ2-2; 10 nucleotides line up with TRBD1. V trimming: 3 bases; J trimming: 6 bases; junction bases outside the gene matches: 1. Germline CDR1 is GTSNPN and CDR2 is SVGIG (reference sequence). CDR3 length: 13 residues.

The chain links TRBV18 to TRBJ2-7, with D hard to call. This CDR3 comprises 15 residues. Trimming took 3 bases from V and 5 from J, leaving 17 bases between them. CDR1 KGHSH and CDR2 LQKENI come from the germline V gene. The CDR3 DNA sequence: TGTGCCAGCTCACCGCCCGGCCTCAAAAGCAACGAGCAGTACTTC. Translated: CASSPPGLKSNEQYF.

The J gene is TRBJ2-7, the V gene TRBV5-4; 9 bases are a match to TRBD2. The CDR3 covers 14 residues. Germline V lookup: CDR1 SGHNT, CDR2 YYREEE (reference sequence). J gave up 3 bases and V 4 bases, and 5 bases lay outside the gene matches. In DNA form, the CDR3 reads TGTGCCAGCAGCGCGGGACTAGCAATCTACGAGCAGTACTTC. It codes for CASSAGLAIYEQYF.

This clone was recorded only once. The chain uses TRBV4-2 and TRBJ1-4; maybe TRBD1 (5 bases). The germline V gene encodes CDR1 LGHNA and CDR2 YNFKEQ. The V gene lost 6 bases and the J gene lost 2 bases, with 22 bases spanning the gap. This CDR3 comprises 18 residues. The CDR3, as DNA: TGTGCCAGCAGTGAAACTGGGACCGCCCGTTGGACTAATGAAAAACTGTTTTTT. It specifies CASSETGTARWTNEKLFF.

V usage is TRBV11-3 and J usage is TRBJ2-5; D is uncertain. V lost 4 bases, J lost 4 bases, and 16 bases lay in between. Germline values: CDR1 SGHNT, CDR2 YENEEA. This CDR3 comprises 15 residues. The CDR3 DNA follows: TGTGCCAGCAGCTCGGGTTCTGACTCGGGAGAGACCCAGTACTTC. This sequence encodes CASSSGSDSGETQYF. Combining the CDR3 with reference TRBV11-3 and TRBJ2-5 gives the whole variable domain EAGVVQSPRYKIIEKKQPVAFWCNPISGHNTLYWYLQNLGQGPELLIRYENEEAVDDSQLPKDRFSAERLKGVDSTLKIQPAELGDSAVYLCASSSGSDSGETQYFGPGTRLLVL.

CDR3 sequence reads: CASSSRGWQGYTF. The CDR3 DNA reads TGTGCCAGCAGCTCCAGAGGCTGGCAAGGCTACACCTTC. V is TRBV5-4 and J is TRBJ1-2, with no clear D. This CDR3 comprises 13 residues. From germline, CDR1 is SGHNT and CDR2 YYREEE (reference sequence). Between the trimmed V and J ends, which lost 3 bases and 8 bases, there was a span of 14 bases.

The chain links TRBV5-6 to TRBJ2-7; possibly TRBD2 for D (5 bases). V dropped 0 bases and J dropped 4 bases, with 17 bases sitting between them. The CDR3 length is 16 residues. CDR1 is SGHDT and CDR2 is YYEEEE in the germline V gene. The CDR3 is CASSLGTLGAQYEQYF. CDR3 nucleotide sequence: TGTGCCAGCAGCTTGGGGACCCTGGGAGCCCAGTACGAGCAGTACTTC.

The chain employs TRBV9 and TRBJ1-3; TRBD1 might be the D (5 bases). Trimming stripped 0 bases from V and 5 bases from J, with 12 bases between. The CDR3 covers 15 residues. Germline V gives CDR1 SGDLS, CDR2 YYNGEE. CDR3 nucleotides: TGTGCCAGCAGCGTAGAAGGACAAGTGAGAAACACCATATATTTT. Protein product: CASSVEGQVRNTIYF. The full variable domain, with the rest looked up from reference TRBV9 and TRBJ1-3, is DSGVTQTPKHLITATGQRVTLRCSPRSGDLSVYWYQQSLDQGLQFLIQYYNGEERAKGNILERFSAQQFPDLHSELNLSSLELGDSALYFCASSVEGQVRNTIYFGEGSWLTVV.

This rearrangement joins TRBV28 to TRBJ1-1, with TRBD1 as a possible D gene (5 bases). The CDR3 is made up of 14 amino acids. V gave up 2 bases and J gave up 3 bases, with 10 bases separating them. The germline V gene has CDR1 MDHEN and CDR2 SYDVKM. The CDR3, as DNA: TGTGCCAGCAGTTTAAGGGGCGCGGACACTGAAGCTTTCTTT. Its protein is CASSLRGADTEAFF. Looking up the rest from reference TRBV28 and TRBJ1-1 gives the full variable domain: DVKVTQSSRYLVKRTGEKVFLECVQDMDHENMFWYRQDPGLGLRLIYFSYDVKMKEKGDIPEGYSVSREKKERFSLILESASTNQTSMYLCASSLRGADTEAFFGQGTRLTVV.

The chain has TRBV19 and TRBJ2-7; D gene ambiguous. Germline CDR1 reads LNHDA; CDR2 reads SQIVND (reference sequence). This CDR3 region has 13 residues. Trimming removed 5 bases at V and 2 bases at J, with 10 bases between. The CDR3 is CASSVELTYEQYF. DNA of the CDR3: TGTGCCAGTAGTGTGGAGTTAACCTACGAGCAGTACTTC.

In the case of this clone: The junction departs from the called germline gene at one end, perhaps through a read error. The chain has TRBV11-2 and TRBJ2-3, with 8 bases identical to TRBD2. This CDR3 is 10 amino acids long. Germline CDR1 reads SGHAT; CDR2 reads FQNNGV. CDR3: CASSSDSGVF. The CDR3 DNA sequence: TGTGCCAGCAGCTCTGATAGCGGGGTTTTT.

This clone was counted once. The chain links TRBV2 to TRBJ2-2; a weak D match, TRBD2 (6 bases). Germline CDR1 is SNHLY and CDR2 is FYNNEI. Trimming removed 6 bases at V and 9 bases at J, with 17 bases between. CDR3 size: 14 residues. The CDR3 coding sequence is TGTGCCAGCAGCGGCGGGGTCTCGGGGCGGGAGCTGTTTTTT. The encoded protein is CASSGGVSGRELFF.

This clone was detected once. This sequence joins TRBV5-4 and TRBJ1-1; no clear D. The CDR3 length is 13 residues. The V gene's germline CDR1 is SGHNT and CDR2 YYREEE (reference sequence). Trimming left V 2 bases short and J 0 bases short, with 5 bases between. This CDR3 is CASSLTVNTEAFF. The CDR3 region has the DNA TGTGCCAGCAGCTTAACAGTGAACACTGAAGCTTTCTTT.

This clone was detected only once. The chain employs TRBV24-1 and TRBJ2-1, with D hard to call. The CDR3 consists of 15 residues. The V gene lost 0 bases and the J gene lost 0 bases, with 5 bases spanning the gap. From germline, CDR1 is KGHDR and CDR2 SFDVKD. The CDR3 bases are TGTGCCACCAGTGATTTGCAGTCCTCCTACAATGAGCAGTTCTTC. Protein product: CATSDLQSSYNEQFF.

This clone was recorded only once. The chain has TRBV14 and TRBJ1-2, with 8 bases fitting TRBD1. CDR1 is SGHDN, CDR2 FVKESK, per germline. V was clipped by 0 bases and J by 5 bases; unmatched bases: 11. The CDR3 contains 17 residues. DNA of the CDR3: TGTGCCAGCAGCCAAGATTTGCAGGGGGCGCTGGCGTATGGCTACACCTTC. Translated, it gives CASSQDLQGALAYGYTF. Variable domain in full (rest from reference TRBV14 and TRBJ1-2): EAGVTQFPSHSVIEKGQTVTLRCDPISGHDNLYWYRRVMGKEIKFLLHFVKESKQDESGMPNNRFLAERTGGTYSTLKVQPAELEDSGVYFCASSQDLQGALAYGYTFGSGTRLTVV.

The rearrangement uses TRBV2 and TRBJ2-3, with 12 bases fitting TRBD2. Trimming took 8 bases from V and 6 from J; bases not matched to a gene: 9. The CDR3 contains 15 residues. Germline loops: CDR1 SNHLY, CDR2 FYNNEI. CDR3 residues: CASLPWTSGVDTQYF. Written as DNA, the CDR3 is TGTGCCAGCCTACCCTGGACTAGCGGGGTGGATACGCAGTATTTT.

The CDR3 region is CASNPDSYNEQFF. In DNA, the CDR3 is TGTGCCTCCAACCCCGATTCCTACAATGAGCAGTTCTTC. The chain couples TRBV6-5 to TRBJ2-1, with unresolved D. The CDR3 totals 13 residues. Trimming left V 11 bases short and J 1 base short, with 12 bases between. From germline, CDR1 is MNHEY and CDR2 SVGAGI.

This clone was picked up one time. The V gene is TRBV7-9, the J gene TRBJ2-3; possible D gene TRBD1, 5 bases. The CDR3 spans 14 residues. With 2 bases removed from V and 3 bases from J, the gap between germline ends came to 9 bases. Germline lookup yields CDR1 SEHNR and CDR2 FQNEAQ (reference sequence). Here the CDR3 DNA reads TGTGCCAGCAGCTTAAATTCAGGGACAGATACGCAGTATTTT. Translated, it gives CASSLNSGTDTQYF.

The J gene is TRBJ1-1, the V gene TRBV3-1 (or the pseudogene TRBV3-2), with 8 bases aligning to TRBD1. V shed 4 bases, J shed 4 bases, and the junction held 2 bases outside the gene matches. CDR3 length: 13 amino acids. CDR1 and CDR2 (germline): LGHDT, YNNKEL (reference sequence). The CDR3 region has the DNA TGTGCCAGCAGCCTCGACAGGGGCACTGAAGCTTTCTTT. Amino acid sequence: CASSLDRGTEAFF.

The chain combines TRBV10-3 with TRBJ1-5, with 9 bases lining up with TRBD1. Germline CDR1 is ENHRY and CDR2 is SYGVKD. Unmatched junction bases numbered 6, after V lost 3 bases and J lost 0 bases. The CDR3 contains 17 residues. The CDR3 nucleotides are TGTGCCATCAGTGATCCCGACAGGGGGTATAGCAATCAGCCCCAGCATTTT. Protein product: CAISDPDRGYSNQPQHF.

V is TRBV7-9 and J is TRBJ1-6; D remains unclear. V was trimmed by 7 bases and J by 0 bases, leaving 10 bases between them. The CDR3 extends over 15 amino acids. Looked up from germline, CDR1 is SEHNR and CDR2 is FQNEAQ (reference sequence). CDR3 protein: CASKGPSSYNSPLHF. CDR3 nucleotide sequence: TGTGCCAGCAAGGGCCCAAGCTCCTATAATTCACCCCTCCACTTT. Variable domain in full (rest from reference TRBV7-9 and TRBJ1-6): DTGVSQNPRHKITKRGQNVTFRCDPISEHNRLYWYRQTLGQGPEFLTYFQNEAQLEKSRLLSDRFSAERPKGSFSTLEIQRTEQGDSAMYLCASKGPSSYNSPLHFGNGTRLTVT.

The CDR3 nucleotides are TGTGCCAGCAGTCCCCGACTAGATACGCAGTATTTT. Encoded protein: CASSPRLDTQYF. The chain carries TRBV2 and TRBJ2-3; D not certain. V dropped 5 bases and J dropped 5 bases, with 8 bases sitting between them. The germline gives CDR1 SNHLY, CDR2 FYNNEI. This CDR3 has 12 residues.

The rearrangement links TRBV7-3 to TRBJ2-2, with D perhaps assigned TRBD1 or TRBD2 (5 bases each). V was trimmed by 4 bases and J by 1 base, leaving 16 bases between them. CDR1 and CDR2 (germline): SGHTA, FQGTGA. The CDR3 extends over 17 amino acids. CDR3 coding DNA: TGTGCCAGCAGCTCTCAGACCGGGACGGTGAACACCGGGGAGCTGTTTTTT. This codes for CASSSQTGTVNTGELFF.

The chain joins TRBV27 to TRBJ2-7, with D possibly being TRBD2 (5 bases). The CDR3 is 12 residues long. Germline lookup yields CDR1 MNHEY and CDR2 SMNVEV (reference sequence). V was clipped by 2 bases and J by 6 bases, with 8 bases between them. CDR3 loop: CASSLVAGEQYF. In DNA, the CDR3 is TGTGCCAGCAGTTTAGTGGCGGGCGAGCAGTACTTC.

This chain uses TRBV28 with TRBJ2-1, with TRBD2 matching over 9 bases. Germline CDR1 reads MDHEN; CDR2 reads SYDVKM. Germline trimming cut 5 bases from V and 0 bases from J; bases unmatched to any gene: 2. CDR3 size: 15 residues. CDR3 in amino acids: CASSLREGSYNEQFF. Written as DNA, the CDR3 is TGTGCCAGCAGTCTGCGGGAGGGCTCCTACAATGAGCAGTTCTTC.

The J gene is TRBJ2-7, the V gene TRBV3-1 (or the pseudogene TRBV3-2), with 13 nucleotides matching TRBD2. Germline loops: CDR1 LGHDT, CDR2 YNNKEL (reference sequence). The V and J ends lost 5 bases and 3 bases, in that order; junction bases with no gene match: 1. This CDR3 comprises 14 residues. The CDR3 is CASSWTSGSYEQYF. In DNA, the CDR3 is TGTGCCAGCAGCTGGACTAGCGGGAGCTACGAGCAGTACTTC.

The genes are TRBV5-1 and TRBJ2-3, with 11 bases matching TRBD2. CDR3 length equals 15 residues. The J segment lost 8 bases and the V segment lost 2 bases, leaving 7 bases of the junction unmatched. Germline lookup yields CDR1 SGHRS and CDR2 YFSETQ. CDR3 in DNA: TGCGCCAGCAGCTTTCCCCCGACTAGCGGGGTTACGCAGTATTTT. Protein: CASSFPPTSGVTQYF.

The V and J genes are TRBV9 and TRBJ2-3; 7 nucleotides match TRBD2. The V segment lost 5 bases and the J segment 2 bases; nucleotides outside the gene matches: 5. Germline assignment: CDR1 SGDLS and CDR2 YYNGEE. CDR3 length: 14 amino acids. CDR3 sequence: CASSPGTITDTQYF. Written as DNA, the CDR3 is TGTGCCAGCAGTCCCGGGACTATCACAGATACGCAGTATTTT.